This TCR beta chain originates from a study of CD8 T cells in ankylosing spondylitis. Whole-study findings and limits: Reported data indicate significant enrichment of disease-linked clones within matched ankylosing spondylitis synovial fluid. There was a TCR beta motif, made of several highly homologous variants, that appeared characteristic of ankylosing spondylitis blood.

This clonotype appeared a few times. What it recognizes is unknown. A single record per CDR3 protein comes from TCRdb applying MiXCR to the 5' RACE reads. The sample shows hundreds of thousands of distinct CDR3 sequences, roughly 15% of them seen only once. V was trimmed by 3 bases and J by 6 bases, leaving 12 bases between them. This CDR3 contains 14 residues. The chain couples TRBV12-3 or TRBV12-4 to TRBJ1-5; no definite D call. Sample: blood, either unsorted or a sorted T cell fraction (not recorded which). This sequence originates from a male donor with ankylosing spondylitis. CDR3 loop: CASSFVKGGQPQHF. In nucleotides, the CDR3 is TGTGCCAGCAGTTTCGTAAAGGGAGGTCAGCCCCAGCATTTT.